This is a list of T cell receptor beta chains from one sample in a study of blood T cell repertoires in COVID-19. The assay was immunoSEQ multiplex PCR, and TCRdb's table has in-frame clones only and misses some. The sample lists 230,000 or so clones, about 79% seen once, with about 2.1% in the top ten. Sequencing used peripheral blood. These receptor sequences come from a man aged 40-50 years who had recovered from COVID-19. CDR3s include the opening cysteine and the closing phenylalanine or tryptophan. The order of the fields is V gene, clone size, D gene, CDR3 protein. D genes are given only for firm matches. Size values are once, few and many counts, or a class for expanded clones, and some rows have none.

V gene: TRBV6-6
clone size: few
D gene: -
CDR3 protein: CASSYSRGEDGYTF

V gene: TRBV27
clone size: -
D gene: TRBD1
CDR3 protein: CASSSHGQGFSYGYTF

V gene: TRBV28
clone size: -
D gene: TRBD1
CDR3 protein: CASSTTGEQPQHF

V gene: TRBV5-1
clone size: -
D gene: TRBD2
CDR3 protein: CASSLETSGNTGELFF

V gene: TRBV13
clone size: -
D gene: -
CDR3 protein: CASSLSGGTDTQYF

V gene: TRBV12-3/TRBV12-4
clone size: -
D gene: TRBD1
CDR3 protein: CAVGGQGGSPLHF

V gene: TRBV3-1/TRBV3-2
clone size: -
D gene: TRBD2
CDR3 protein: CASSQEFRASGGNNEQFF

V gene: TRBV5-4
clone size: -
D gene: TRBD1
CDR3 protein: CASSTRGQGISGANVLTF

V gene: TRBV11-2
clone size: -
D gene: -
CDR3 protein: CASRATGGVETQYF

V gene: TRBV7-2
clone size: -
D gene: -
CDR3 protein: CASSFREGAGQFF

V gene: TRBV29-1
clone size: -
D gene: TRBD1
CDR3 protein: CSVEVPTGHGYTF

V gene: TRBV29-1
clone size: -
D gene: TRBD1
CDR3 protein: CSAQRQGASNEQFF

V gene: TRBV4-3
clone size: -
D gene: -
CDR3 protein: CASSQAGQYYEQYF

V gene: TRBV6-5
clone size: -
D gene: -
CDR3 protein: CASSPPGHRSYEQYF

V gene: TRBV19
clone size: -
D gene: TRBD2
CDR3 protein: CASSLTSGGETWNEQFF

V gene: TRBV19
clone size: -
D gene: TRBD2
CDR3 protein: CASSQRSGGPWDTQYF

V gene: TRBV7-2
clone size: few
D gene: -
CDR3 protein: CASSSSTGEQYF

V gene: TRBV3-1/TRBV3-2
clone size: -
D gene: -
CDR3 protein: CASSKTTGAWNTEAFF

V gene: TRBV29-1
clone size: -
D gene: -
CDR3 protein: CSVLAGAGELFF

V gene: TRBV9
clone size: -
D gene: -
CDR3 protein: CASSSNSGGTDTQYF

V gene: TRBV5-1
clone size: -
D gene: TRBD1
CDR3 protein: CASFTGGTNTGELFF